These 10 T cell receptor beta chains originate from one sample sequenced in a study of shared clonotypes between healthy human individuals. Sequencing was performed with immunoSEQ multiplex PCR; in TCRdb, only in-frame clones are kept and a portion is missing. The sample includes millions of clones, just over 90% seen only once; the top ten take around 0.4%. The sequenced sample consisted of naive CD4+ T cells from PBMCs. Specified subset: CD45RA+ positively selected. Receptors originate from a man aged 18 to 29 in good health. Some clones in this sample may be carry-over from other donors' samples.

This rearrangement joins TRBV7-2 to TRBJ1-5, with TRBD1 matching 8 bases. After removal of 1 base from V and 6 bases from J, the junction contained 11 bases not matched to a gene. The CDR3 has 17 residues. The V gene's germline CDR1 is SGHTA and CDR2 FQGNSA. CDR3 residues: CASSLDFQGASFQPQHF. CDR3 in DNA: TGTGCCAGCAGCTTAGATTTCCAGGGGGCTTCGTTTCAGCCCCAGCATTTT.

The chain uses TRBV10-3 and TRBJ2-3; 8 positions match TRBD1. V trimming: 7 bases; J trimming: 3 bases; junction bases outside the gene matches: 15. This CDR3 is built from 17 residues. Per germline, CDR1 ENHRY and CDR2 SYGVKD. CDR3 loop: CAINGSPDRVLTDTQYF. CDR3 DNA sequence: TGTGCCATCAACGGCTCCCCGGACAGGGTGCTAACAGATACGCAGTATTTT.

The CDR3 nucleotides are TGTGCCAGCAGCTTGAATCAGGGGGAGCAGTTCTTC. Protein: CASSLNQGEQFF. The V call is TRBV7-3, the J call TRBJ2-1, with TRBD1 as a possible D gene (6 bases). The germline V and J ends were trimmed by 3 bases and 10 bases, with 10 bases remaining between them. CDR1 and CDR2 from the germline V gene are SGHTA and FQGTGA. The CDR3 extends over 12 amino acids.

The rearrangement uses TRBV6-5 and TRBJ2-5, with no clear D. The CDR3 has 14 residues. Germline lookup yields CDR1 MNHEY and CDR2 SVGAGI. The V gene lost 5 bases and the J gene lost 2 bases, with 12 bases spanning the gap. The chain's CDR3 is CASSRGRIQETQYF. Written as DNA, the CDR3 is TGTGCCAGCAGTCGCGGACGGATTCAAGAGACCCAGTACTTC.

The genes are TRBV5-4 and TRBJ2-7, with 8 positions matching TRBD2. The junction had 7 bases not matched to a gene; V was cut back by 6 bases and J by 5 bases. CDR1 and CDR2 (germline): SGHNT, YYREEE (reference sequence). This CDR3 has 13 amino acids. The CDR3 loop reads CASNQREKDEQYF. The CDR3 coding sequence is TGTGCCAGCAACCAGCGGGAGAAGGACGAGCAGTACTTC.

The genes are TRBV20-1 and TRBJ2-1; no clear D gene. The CDR3 totals 11 residues. Germline loops: CDR1 DFQATT, CDR2 SNEGSKA (reference sequence). The ends were cut back, 8 bases at V and 1 base at J, with 6 bases in the middle. CDR3 sequence (DNA): TGCAGTCCCAGGTCCTACAATGAGCAGTTCTTC. Residues: CSPRSYNEQFF.

Here the CDR3 reads CPSVRTGELFF. The CDR3 DNA reads as TGTCCTTCAGTCCGCACCGGGGAGCTGTTTTTT. The chain has TRBV6-6 and TRBJ2-2; D uncertain. CDR1 is MNHNY, CDR2 SVGAGI, per germline (reference sequence). The CDR3 is 11 residues long.

Remarks on this clone: Other DNA sequences in this specimen translate into the identical CDR3. The chain carries TRBV18 and TRBJ1-4; unclear D gene. This CDR3 has 13 residues. Trimming removed 2 bases at V and 8 bases at J, with 9 bases between. Germline assignment: CDR1 KGHSH and CDR2 LQKENI. CDR3 protein: CASSPGTAEKLFF. CDR3 in DNA: TGTGCCAGCTCACCAGGTACAGCCGAAAAACTGTTTTTT.

The chain uses TRBV11-2 and TRBJ2-2, with 9 bases identical to TRBD2. Trimming cost V 4 bases and J 5 bases; bases outside gene matches: 8. Germline V gives CDR1 SGHAT, CDR2 FQNNGV. This CDR3 region has 16 residues. CDR3 nucleotide sequence: TGTGCCAGCAGCTCCTTAGCGGGAGACCCGACCGGGGAGCTGTTTTTT. It codes for CASSSLAGDPTGELFF. The variable domain in full, completed from reference TRBV11-2 and TRBJ2-2, reads EAGVAQSPRYKIIEKRQSVAFWCNPISGHATLYWYQQILGQGPKLLIQFQNNGVVDDSQLPKDRFSAERLKGVDSTLKIQPAKLEDSAVYLCASSSLAGDPTGELFFGEGSRLTVL.

Note on this clone: Other DNA sequences of this sample code for an identical CDR3. V and J are TRBV28 and TRBJ2-3; TRBD2 matches at 13 bases. Germline V gives CDR1 MDHEN, CDR2 SYDVKM. V shed 6 bases and J 6 bases; nucleotides not matched to a gene: 3. This CDR3 contains 14 residues. The CDR3, as DNA: TGTGCCAGCAGCACTAGCGGGAGGGGGGATACGCAGTATTTT. Amino acid sequence: CASSTSGRGDTQYF.